This TCR beta chain was identified in a study of Ad26.COV2.S vaccination and SARS-CoV-2 variants. Across the whole study: This donor came from the COV1001 trial of Ad26.COV2.S. Intramuscular Ad26.COV2.S doses were given once or twice, 56 days apart.

Profiled with immunoSEQ multiplex PCR; TCRdb holds only in-frame clones, not every one. The sample carries some 500,000 clones, approximately 89% recorded once. Treatment meaning: roughly 20 received Ad26.COV2.S at low or high dose, single or two shots; 5 received placebo; per-sample allocation not given. Specimens were obtained on day 63 following the first vaccine or placebo injection. The CDR3 consists of 17 residues. The germline V gene encodes CDR1 SGHTS and CDR2 YDEGEE. V lost 7 bases, J lost 6 bases, and 27 bases lay in between. The chain joins TRBV5-8 to TRBJ2-3; D is undetermined. This TCR was sampled from a person aged 18-60 years who received the Ad26.COV2.S COVID-19 vaccine or a placebo. The source was peripheral blood, collected in a trial of Ad26.COV2.S vaccine versus placebo. The CDR3 DNA sequence: TGTGCCAGCGCAGCTTGGCTCTCTGGGTATCGGCGGGATACGCAGTATTTT. Its translation: CASAAWLSGYRRDTQYF.